A single sample is the source of the 10 T cell receptor beta chains below, sequenced in a study of T-cell memory formation after mild COVID-19. TCRdb independently ran MiXCR on the 5' RACE reads; one entry per CDR3 protein. This sample has 550,000 to 600,000 distinct CDR3 sequences, with 15% to 20% found just once. The source material was PBMCs or a T cell subset sorted from them (not recorded which). Receptor source: an adult woman who had mild COVID-19 (a few samples of this study predate the infection). Cell type and time point are not known.

The rearrangement joins TRBV7-9 to TRBJ1-2; TRBD1 agrees at 8 bases. CDR3 size: 14 residues. CDR1 SEHNR and CDR2 FQNEAQ come from the germline V gene (reference sequence). After removal of 6 bases from V and 4 bases from J, the junction contained 7 bases not matched to a gene. The DNA of the CDR3 is TGTGCCAGCAGTCAAGCAGGGGGCGTCTATGGCTACACCTTC. Its translation is CASSQAGGVYGYTF. The full variable domain, completed using reference TRBV7-9 and TRBJ1-2, is DTGVSQNPRHKITKRGQNVTFRCDPISEHNRLYWYRQTLGQGPEFLTYFQNEAQLEKSRLLSDRFSAERPKGSFSTLEIQRTEQGDSAMYLCASSQAGGVYGYTFGSGTRLTVV.

This clonotype showed up just a few times. The chain joins TRBV7-9 to TRBJ2-7; D is undetermined. Trimming cost V 1 base and J 3 bases, with 7 bases left between them. Germline CDR1 SEHNR, CDR2 FQNEAQ (reference sequence). The CDR3 spans 13 residues. The CDR3 protein is CASSLVSGYEQYF. The CDR3 bases are TGTGCCAGCAGCTTAGTCTCCGGCTACGAGCAGTACTTC.

This clonotype has a handful of counts. The chain is built from TRBV7-9 and TRBJ2-3, with 7 bases lining up with TRBD2. This CDR3 region has 14 residues. V was clipped by 7 bases and J by 7 bases; unmatched bases: 11. Germline V lookup: CDR1 SEHNR, CDR2 FQNEAQ (reference sequence). The CDR3 bases are TGTGCCAGCATCAATAGCGGGTCGCTATATACGCAGTATTTT. Its protein product is CASINSGSLYTQYF.

CDR3 residues: CAISESNLGRTNTEAFF. CDR3 nucleotide sequence: TGTGCCATCAGTGAGTCGAACTTAGGACGGACGAACACTGAAGCTTTCTTT. This chain connects TRBV10-3 to TRBJ1-1; no clear D gene. This CDR3 comprises 17 residues. The germline CDR1 and CDR2 sequences are ENHRY and SYGVKD. V was clipped by 0 bases and J by 1 base, with 15 bases between them.

The gene calls are TRBV10-3 and TRBJ2-1, with 8 positions matching TRBD2. From germline, CDR1 is ENHRY and CDR2 SYGVKD. The CDR3 consists of 15 residues. The V gene end was trimmed by 2 bases and the J gene end by 1 base; junction bases not matched to a gene: 1. The CDR3 coding sequence is TGTGCCATCAGTGAGGGACTAGCTTCCTACAATGAGCAGTTCTTC. Translating gives CAISEGLASYNEQFF.

The chain employs TRBV12-5 and TRBJ2-6; D unresolved. Trimming cost V 5 bases and J 0 bases, with 8 bases left between them. The CDR3 covers 15 residues. Looked up from germline, CDR1 is LGHNT and CDR2 is FRNRAP. This CDR3 is CASGIPGSGANVLTF. The CDR3 bases are TGTGCTAGTGGTATCCCAGGCTCTGGGGCCAACGTCCTGACTTTC.

This sequence joins TRBV6-5 and TRBJ1-2; a possible D gene is TRBD1 (5 bases). Germline loops: CDR1 MNHEY, CDR2 SVGAGI. V gave up 3 bases and J gave up 12 bases, with 20 bases separating them. The CDR3 sequence is 14 residues long. The CDR3 bases are TGTGCCAGCAGTTATCACCGGGACCTCCCGGCGAACACCTTC. It specifies CASSYHRDLPANTF.

This clonotype was detected only a few times. The chain joins TRBV20-1 to TRBJ2-2; TRBD1 might be the D (5 bases). Trimming removed 0 bases from V and 8 bases from J, with 13 bases in between. CDR1 and CDR2 (germline): DFQATT, SNEGSKA (reference sequence). The CDR3 has 14 amino acids. CDR3 DNA: TGCAGTGCTAGAGATCGGCAGGGTCCGGGGGAGCTGTTTTTT. It specifies CSARDRQGPGELFF.

J is TRBJ2-2 and V is TRBV12-3 or TRBV12-4; the match to TRBD2 covers 9 bases. The CDR3 length is 14 residues. Germline trimming cut 7 bases from V and 3 bases from J; bases unmatched to any gene: 3. DNA for the CDR3: TGTGCCAGCACTCAGCGGGAGGACACCGGGGAGCTGTTTTTT. This codes for CASTQREDTGELFF.

This chain joins TRBV29-1 and TRBJ2-1; D is possibly TRBD1 or TRBD2 (5 bases each). Per the germline V gene, CDR1 is SQVTM and CDR2 is ANQGSEA. This CDR3 comprises 13 residues. V lost 7 bases and J lost 7, with 17 bases in between. CDR3 region: CSAITYGGNEQFF. The CDR3 DNA is TGCAGCGCAATTACATATGGGGGAAATGAGCAGTTCTTC.